Listed below are T cell receptor beta chains from one sample, sequenced in a study of blood T cell repertoires in COVID-19. Generated by immunoSEQ multiplex PCR, the TCRdb table keeps only in-frame clones and is missing some. The repertoire holds roughly 270,000 clones, with 70% to 90% as singletons. Sample: peripheral blood. The receptors shown here come from a man aged 45-60 years with active or convalescent COVID-19. The CDR3 runs from the conserved cysteine through the conserved F or W. Fields, in order: J gene, V gene, D gene, clone size, CDR3 DNA, CDR3 protein. D genes are given only for firm matches. Rows give clone size only sometimes, using once, few, many, or a class for an expanded clone.

>TRBJ2-2|TRBV21-1|-|-
TGTGCCAGCAGCCTCAAACCCCGGGACAGGACGGTTGGAGGCACCGGGGAGCTGTTTTTT
CASSLKPRDRTVGGTGELFF
>TRBJ1-1|TRBV7-2|-|once
TGTGCCAGCAGCTCTTGGGGGGGGTCCACTGAAGCTTTCTTT
CASSSWGGSTEAFF
>TRBJ2-3|TRBV10-1|-|-
TGCGCCAGCAGCGAAGGACTGTTAGTACATACGCAGTATTTT
CASSEGLLVHTQYF
>TRBJ2-2|TRBV19|TRBD2|-
TGTGCCAGTAGTATTGGGGAGGGCCGCTCCGGGGAGCTGTTTTTT
CASSIGEGRSGELFF
>TRBJ1-6|TRBV11-3|-|-
TGTGCCAGCAGCTTACGAGGTGATAATTCACCCCTCCACTTT
CASSLRGDNSPLHF
>TRBJ2-7|TRBV29-1|TRBD1|-
TGCAGCGTTTGGACAGGTTGGGGTGAGCAGTACTTC
CSVWTGWGEQYF
>TRBJ2-5|TRBV2|-|once
TGTGCCAGCAGTGATCGGGAGACCCAGTACTTC
CASSDRETQYF
>TRBJ1-2|TRBV5-5|TRBD1|-
TGTGCCAGCAGCTTGGCCGGGGGACAGATGAACTATGGCTACACCTTC
CASSLAGGQMNYGYTF
>TRBJ2-1|TRBV2|-|-
TGTGCCAGCATAAGGGATATAGCGGCGGCCCCTAACAATGAGCAGTTCTTC
CASIRDIAAAPNNEQFF
>TRBJ2-1|TRBV1|-|-
TGCACCAGCAGCCAAGCCTCCCCCCCGTCTGGGACTCTCATCCATGAGCAGTTCTTC
CTSSQASPPSGTLIHEQFF